This T cell receptor beta chain was identified in a study of blood T cell repertoires in COVID-19. CDR1 is LGHDT and CDR2 is YNNKEL in the germline V gene (reference sequence). CDR3 length: 15 residues. The junction had 9 bases not matched to a gene; V was cut back by 5 bases and J by 2 bases. This clone was recorded a few times. Method: immunoSEQ multiplex PCR; TCRdb's copy keeps in-frame clones and lacks some. The sample records some 450,000 clones, about 87% being singletons. Sequenced: peripheral blood. The chain links TRBV3-1 (or the pseudogene TRBV3-2) to TRBJ2-7; TRBD1 agrees at 7 bases. This TCR was recovered from a man aged 18 to 29 with COVID-19, enrolled during active disease. CDR3 region: CASSGRPGQPYEQYF. CDR3 bases: TGTGCCAGCAGCGGGCGGCCGGGACAGCCCTACGAGCAGTACTTC.